This T cell receptor beta chain was found in a study of blood T cell repertoires in COVID-19. On the study more broadly: From the United States, Italy and Spain came samples of acute and convalescent COVID-19. PBMCs, B-cell-depleted T cells, or T cells provided the cDNA or gDNA that made up the material.

Germline-derived CDR1 and CDR2 are SNHLY and FYNNEI. V dropped 2 bases and J dropped 6; count of bases not matched to a gene: 9. The CDR3 is 17 amino acids. As handled by the study authors: How many nucleated cells were present was estimated from reference gene primer amplification. Clones were read by immunoSEQ multiplex PCR, and TCRdb kept only the in-frame ones, dropping some. The V and J calls and clone size are taken from that table; D and trimming were inferred from the DNA. The sample includes tens of thousands of clones, approximately 90% of them seen just once. The table lists this clone with a few counts.

The sequence came from a man aged 80 or over with acute or convalescent COVID-19. V and J are TRBV2 and TRBJ2-3, with 12 bases aligning to TRBD2. Sequenced material: peripheral blood. CDR3 nucleotide sequence: TGTGCCAGCAGTGAACGGCTAGCGGGGGGGCCAGGGGATACGCAGTATTTT. It codes for CASSERLAGGPGDTQYF.